This TCR beta chain was documented in a study of blood T cells in healthy people across ages. Study observations and caveats: Per-million-T-cell TCR beta diversity fell roughly linearly with age. Strongly correlated with naive T cell percentage was TCR beta diversity. PBMCs went unsorted, and a conclusive naive versus antigen-experienced comparison was therefore prevented.

Next came a second PCR, run for roughly 6 to 11 cycles, which used a sample-barcoded 5' primer along with a J-beta primer mix. One entry per CDR3 protein, called by TCRdb with MiXCR from the 5' RACE reads. The repertoire includes hundreds of thousands of distinct CDR3 sequences, around 48% of them detected once, and around a third sits in the top ten. The V gene end was trimmed by 3 bases and the J gene end by 2 bases; junction bases not matched to a gene: 8. Germline-derived CDR1 and CDR2 are MDHEN and SYDVKM. CDR3 size: 18 residues. This clonotype was observed a single time. Its specificity is unknown.

Sequenced input: blood. This sequence was found in an older woman in good health. This sequence joins TRBV28 and TRBJ2-6; 9 bases agree with TRBD1. CDR3 DNA: TGTGCCAGCAGTTTTGTTACAGGGGGCGCGACTGGGGCCAACGTCCTGACTTTC. Its translation: CASSFVTGGATGANVLTF. The complete variable domain, with remaining parts taken from reference TRBV28 and TRBJ2-6, reads DVKVTQSSRYLVKRTGEKVFLECVQDMDHENMFWYRQDPGLGLRLIYFSYDVKMKEKGDIPEGYSVSREKKERFSLILESASTNQTSMYLCASSFVTGGATGANVLTFGAGSRLTVL.